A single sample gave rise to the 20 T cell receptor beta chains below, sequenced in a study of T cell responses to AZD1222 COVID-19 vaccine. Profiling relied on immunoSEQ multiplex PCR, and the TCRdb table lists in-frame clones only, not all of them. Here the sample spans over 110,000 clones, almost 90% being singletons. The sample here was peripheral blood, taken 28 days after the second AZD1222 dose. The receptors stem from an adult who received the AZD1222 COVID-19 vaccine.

This CDR3 is CASSLDSPGNTEAFF. In DNA, the CDR3 is TGTGCCAGCAGCCTTGACAGCCCCGGGAACACTGAAGCTTTCTTT. J is TRBJ1-1 and V is TRBV2, with D possibly TRBD1 on 5 matching bases. Looked up from germline, CDR1 is SNHLY and CDR2 is FYNNEI. CDR3 length equals 15 residues. Trimming took 6 bases from V and 1 from J, leaving 15 bases between them.

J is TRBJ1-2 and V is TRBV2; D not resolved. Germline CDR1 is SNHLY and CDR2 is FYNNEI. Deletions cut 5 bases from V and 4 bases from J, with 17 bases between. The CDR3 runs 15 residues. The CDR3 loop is CASSRRLVLSYGYTF. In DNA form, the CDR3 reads TGTGCCAGCAGTCGCAGACTCGTCCTGTCCTATGGCTACACCTTC.

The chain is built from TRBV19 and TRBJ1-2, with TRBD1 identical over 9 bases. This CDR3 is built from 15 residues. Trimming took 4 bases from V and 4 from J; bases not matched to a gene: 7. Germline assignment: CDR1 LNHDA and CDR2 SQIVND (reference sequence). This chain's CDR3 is CASSTGTGFRYGYTF. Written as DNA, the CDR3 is TGTGCCAGTAGTACCGGGACAGGGTTTCGCTATGGCTACACCTTC.

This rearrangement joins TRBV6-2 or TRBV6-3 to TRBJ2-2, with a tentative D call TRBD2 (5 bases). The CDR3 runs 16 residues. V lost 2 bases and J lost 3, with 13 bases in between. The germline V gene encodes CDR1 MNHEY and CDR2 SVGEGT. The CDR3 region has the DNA TGTGCCAGCAGTTACGGTCAGGAGGCCGACACCGGGGAGCTGTTTTTT. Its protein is CASSYGQEADTGELFF.

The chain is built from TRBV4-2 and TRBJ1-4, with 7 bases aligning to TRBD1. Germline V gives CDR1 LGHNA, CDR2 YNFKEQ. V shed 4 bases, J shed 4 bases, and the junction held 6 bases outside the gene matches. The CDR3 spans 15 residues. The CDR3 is CASSLGGAGNEKLFF. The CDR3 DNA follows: TGTGCCAGCAGCCTAGGGGGCGCCGGTAATGAAAAACTGTTTTTT.

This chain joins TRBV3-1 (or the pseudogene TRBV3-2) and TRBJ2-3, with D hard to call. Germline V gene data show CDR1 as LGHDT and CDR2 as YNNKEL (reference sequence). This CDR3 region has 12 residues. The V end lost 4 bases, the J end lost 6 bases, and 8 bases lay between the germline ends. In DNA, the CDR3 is TGTGCCAGCAGCCGTCACGCTGATACGCAGTATTTT. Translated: CASSRHADTQYF.

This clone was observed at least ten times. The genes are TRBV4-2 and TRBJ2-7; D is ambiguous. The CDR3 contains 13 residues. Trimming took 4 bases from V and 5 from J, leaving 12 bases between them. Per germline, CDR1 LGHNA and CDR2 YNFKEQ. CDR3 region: CASSLSGTDEQYV. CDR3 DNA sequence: TGTGCCAGCAGCCTCTCGGGTACAGACGAGCAGTACGTC.

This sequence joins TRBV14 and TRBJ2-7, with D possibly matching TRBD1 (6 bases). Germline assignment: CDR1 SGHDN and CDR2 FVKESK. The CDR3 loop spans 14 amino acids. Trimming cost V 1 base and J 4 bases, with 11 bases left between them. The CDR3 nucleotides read TGTGCCAGCAGCCAAGGTCAGGGGTTTTACGAGCAGTACGTC. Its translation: CASSQGQGFYEQYV.

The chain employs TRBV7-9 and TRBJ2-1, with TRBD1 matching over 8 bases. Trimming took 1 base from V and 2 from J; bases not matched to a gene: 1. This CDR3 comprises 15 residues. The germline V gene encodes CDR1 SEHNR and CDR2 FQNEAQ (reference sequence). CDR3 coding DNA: TGTGCCAGCAGCTTAGTGGGACAGGCCTACAATGAGCAGTTCTTC. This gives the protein CASSLVGQAYNEQFF.

The CDR3 protein is CASSLIGSGANVLTF. The CDR3 nucleotides read TGTGCCAGCAGCTTAATTGGGAGCGGGGCCAACGTCCTGACTTTC. The J gene is TRBJ2-6, the V gene TRBV5-5, with D perhaps TRBD2 (5 bases). Germline lookup yields CDR1 SGHKS and CDR2 YYEKEE (reference sequence). V shed 2 bases and J shed 4 bases, with 10 bases lying between them. The CDR3 has 15 amino acids.

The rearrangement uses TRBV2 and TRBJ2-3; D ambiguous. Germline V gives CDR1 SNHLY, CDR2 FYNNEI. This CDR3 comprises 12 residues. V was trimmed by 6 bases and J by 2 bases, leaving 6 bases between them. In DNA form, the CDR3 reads TGTGCCAGCAGAGGCAACACAGATACGCAGTATTTT. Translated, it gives CASRGNTDTQYF.

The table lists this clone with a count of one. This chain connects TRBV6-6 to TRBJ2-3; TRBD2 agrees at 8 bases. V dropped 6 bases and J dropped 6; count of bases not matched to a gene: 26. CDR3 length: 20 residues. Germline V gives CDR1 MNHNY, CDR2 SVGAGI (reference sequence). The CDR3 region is CASSPRALTGGPGLTDTQYF. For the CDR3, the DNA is TGTGCCAGCAGCCCCCGGGCTTTAACGGGAGGGCCGGGGTTAACGGATACGCAGTATTTT.

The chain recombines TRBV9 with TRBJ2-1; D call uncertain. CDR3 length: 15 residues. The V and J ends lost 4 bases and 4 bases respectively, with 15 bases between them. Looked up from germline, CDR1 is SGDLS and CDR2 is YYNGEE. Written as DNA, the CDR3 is TGTGCCAGCAGCATGTCTTTGTCTCGATACAATGAGCAGTTCTTC. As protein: CASSMSLSRYNEQFF.

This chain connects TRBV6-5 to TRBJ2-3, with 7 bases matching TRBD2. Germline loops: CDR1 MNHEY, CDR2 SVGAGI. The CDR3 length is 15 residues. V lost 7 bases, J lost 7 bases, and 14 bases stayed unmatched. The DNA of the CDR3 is TGTGCCAGCAACTGGGGCGGGAGTGTATCAAATACGCAGTATTTT. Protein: CASNWGGSVSNTQYF.

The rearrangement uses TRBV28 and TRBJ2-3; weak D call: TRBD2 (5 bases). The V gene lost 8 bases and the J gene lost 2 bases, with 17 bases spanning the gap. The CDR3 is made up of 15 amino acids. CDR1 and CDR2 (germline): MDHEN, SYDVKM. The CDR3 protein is CASVEVDTVTDTQYF. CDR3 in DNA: TGTGCCAGCGTGGAGGTCGACACTGTCACAGATACGCAGTATTTT.

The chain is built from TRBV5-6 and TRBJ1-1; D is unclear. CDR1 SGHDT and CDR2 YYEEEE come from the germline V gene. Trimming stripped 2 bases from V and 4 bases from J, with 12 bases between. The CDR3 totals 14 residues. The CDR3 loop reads CASSFGSGATEAFF. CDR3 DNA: TGTGCCAGCAGCTTTGGGTCGGGCGCCACTGAAGCTTTCTTT. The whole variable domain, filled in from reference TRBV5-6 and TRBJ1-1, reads DAGVTQSPTHLIKTRGQQVTLRCSPKSGHDTVSWYQQALGQGPQFIFQYYEEEERQRGNFPDRFSGHQFPNYSSELNVNALLLGDSALYLCASSFGSGATEAFFGQGTRLTVV.

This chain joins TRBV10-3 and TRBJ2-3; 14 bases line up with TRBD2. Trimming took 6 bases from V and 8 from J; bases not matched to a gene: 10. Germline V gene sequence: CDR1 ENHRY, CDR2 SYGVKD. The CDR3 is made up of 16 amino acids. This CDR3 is CAIRKGLAGENGTQYF. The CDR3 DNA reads TGTGCCATCAGGAAGGGACTAGCGGGAGAAAATGGTACGCAGTATTTT.

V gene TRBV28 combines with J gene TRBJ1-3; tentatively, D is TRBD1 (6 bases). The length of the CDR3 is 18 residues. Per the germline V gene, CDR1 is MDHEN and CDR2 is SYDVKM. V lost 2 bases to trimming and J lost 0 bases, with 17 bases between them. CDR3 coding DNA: TGTGCCAGCAGTTTAGGGGGCGGGAGAACCACCTCTGGAAACACCATATATTTT. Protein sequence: CASSLGGGRTTSGNTIYF.

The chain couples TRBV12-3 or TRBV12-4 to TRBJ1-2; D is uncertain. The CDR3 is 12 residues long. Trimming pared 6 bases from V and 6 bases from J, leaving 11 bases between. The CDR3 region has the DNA TGTGCCAGCAGCCGTAGGGTTGATGGCTACACCTTC. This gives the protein CASSRRVDGYTF.

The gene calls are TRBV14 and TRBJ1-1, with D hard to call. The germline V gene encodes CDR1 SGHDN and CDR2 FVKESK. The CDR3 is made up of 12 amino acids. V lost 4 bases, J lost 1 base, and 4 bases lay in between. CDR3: CASSRQNTEAFF. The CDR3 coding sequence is TGTGCCAGCAGCCGACAGAACACTGAAGCTTTCTTT.